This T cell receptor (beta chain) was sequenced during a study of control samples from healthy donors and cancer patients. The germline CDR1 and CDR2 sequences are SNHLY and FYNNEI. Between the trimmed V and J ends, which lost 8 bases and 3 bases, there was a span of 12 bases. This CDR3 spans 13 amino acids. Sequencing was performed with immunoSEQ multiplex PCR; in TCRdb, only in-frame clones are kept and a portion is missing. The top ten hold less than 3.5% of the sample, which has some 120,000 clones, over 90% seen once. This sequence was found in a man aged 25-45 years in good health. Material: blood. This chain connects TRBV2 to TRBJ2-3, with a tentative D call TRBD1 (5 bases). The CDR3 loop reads CASCPGYTDTQYF. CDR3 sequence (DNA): TGTGCCAGCTGTCCAGGGTATACAGATACGCAGTATTTT.